Listed below are T cell receptor beta chains from one sample, sequenced in a study of T-cell memory formation after mild COVID-19. TCRdb called the 5' RACE reads again in MiXCR, with one record for every CDR3 protein. This sample has a few hundred thousand distinct CDR3 sequences; about 10% occur once, and the top ten carry 3%. Source material: PBMCs or a T cell subset sorted from them (not recorded which). These receptors were collected from a man younger than 35 who had mild COVID-19 (a few samples of this study predate the infection). Cell type and time point are not known. Both conserved end residues are part of each CDR3. The D gene is left open where the match is weak. Size is omitted from some rows. Given values are once, few, many or a class for expanded clones.

j_call v_call clone_size d_call cdr3_nt cdr3_aa
TRBJ2-5 TRBV7-7 many TRBD2 TGTGCTAGCAGCCTGGGCGGCGGGGGGCAAGAGACCCAGTACTTC CASSLGGGGQETQYF
TRBJ2-1 TRBV20-1 NA TRBD2 TGCAGTGCTAGAGATCGGCGACTAGCTCCAGTCGGTGAGCAGTTATTC CSARDRRLAPVGEQLF
TRBJ2-3 TRBV6-5 few NA TGTGCCAGCAGTTACACAATAAGGGTAGCCGATACGCAGTATTTT CASSYTIRVADTQYF
TRBJ1-2 TRBV14 few TRBD1 TGTGCCAGCAGCCAAGGAGGACAGGGGGCTATTTGGTATGGCTACACCTTC CASSQGGQGAIWYGYTF
TRBJ1-5 TRBV5-6 few TRBD1 TGTGCCAGCAGCTTGGTTGGGACAGGGCCCAATCAGCCCCAGCATTTT CASSLVGTGPNQPQHF
TRBJ2-1 TRBV7-2 many TRBD2 TGTGCCAGCAGCCCCCTAGCGGGGGGATACAATGAGCAGTTCTTC CASSPLAGGYNEQFF
TRBJ2-3 TRBV12-3/TRBV12-4 NA TRBD2 TGTGCCAGCCGAGGAGGGACTAGCGGCACAGATACGCAGTATTTT CASRGGTSGTDTQYF
TRBJ2-5 TRBV20-1 few NA TGCAGTGCTGGGGCCCGGGGGACCCAGTACTTC CSAGARGTQYF
TRBJ1-5 TRBV20-1 NA TRBD1 TGCAGTGCTACCAGACAGGGGATGGATCAGCCCCAGCATTTT CSATRQGMDQPQHF
TRBJ2-1 TRBV13 NA TRBD2 TGTGCCAGCGGTCTAGCGGCCTACAATGAGCAGTTCTTC CASGLAAYNEQFF
TRBJ1-1 TRBV4-3 few NA TGCGCCAGCAGCCAACAGACAGGAATGAACACTGAAGCTTTCTTT CASSQQTGMNTEAFF
TRBJ2-5 TRBV29-1 NA NA TGCAGCGTTGCTACTCGGGGGGCCGGGTTCACGGTAGGAGCCCAGTACTTC CSVATRGAGFTVGAQYF
TRBJ2-7 TRBV20-1 few NA TGCAGTGCATCCGGGACGGGGTTTAGGGAGCAGTACTTC CSASGTGFREQYF
TRBJ1-1 TRBV7-2 few NA TGTGCCAGCAGCTTAAGGGGGGTAGTCACTGAAGCTTTCTTT CASSLRGVVTEAFF
TRBJ2-6 TRBV4-1 NA NA TGCGCCAGCAGGTCCACAGGTTCCGGGGCCAACGTCCTGACTTTC CASRSTGSGANVLTF